Below are 18 T cell receptor beta chains sequenced from a single sample in a study of T cells in Graves' hyperthyroidism and ophthalmopathy. TCR beta CDR3 regions were amplified from RNA transcripts. The TCR CDR3 first-round RT-PCR relied on the HTBI primer set. TCRdb re-called the multiplex PCR reads through MiXCR, storing one row per CDR3 protein. The data contain about 350,000 distinct CDR3 sequences, around 15% of them singletons. The sequencing input was blood. Receptors originate from a woman aged 55-70 years with Graves' ophthalmopathy.

This clonotype was found many times. The genes are TRBV6-1 and TRBJ2-7, with D perhaps TRBD1 (5 bases). The CDR3 totals 14 residues. The germline V gene has CDR1 MNHNS and CDR2 SASEGT. Deletions cut 7 bases from V and 4 bases from J, with 17 bases between. CDR3 sequence (DNA): TGTGCCAGCAACCCCTCAAGGGGTGAATACGAGCAGTACTTC. It codes for CASNPSRGEYEQYF.

The table lists this clonotype with many counts. V usage is TRBV6-1 and J usage is TRBJ2-1, with 7 bases lining up with TRBD2. CDR3 length equals 14 residues. CDR1 is MNHNS, CDR2 SASEGT, per germline. The V and J ends lost 5 bases and 4 bases, in that order; junction bases with no gene match: 5. In DNA form, the CDR3 reads TGTGCCAGCAGTAGCGGGACCTCTTACAATGAGCAGTTCTTC. Protein: CASSSGTSYNEQFF.

This clonotype was observed a few times. This rearrangement joins TRBV9 to TRBJ2-5, with D perhaps matching TRBD1 or TRBD2 (6 bases each). Germline CDR1 is SGDLS and CDR2 is YYNGEE. CDR3 size: 17 residues. Trimming removed 0 bases from V and 4 bases from J, with 19 bases in between. The CDR3 DNA reads TGTGCCAGCAGCGTAGGAGGGGGGAGGCTAGCTGGAGAGACCCAGTACTTC. It is translated as CASSVGGGRLAGETQYF.

The chain recombines TRBV29-1 with TRBJ2-1; D ambiguous. This CDR3 is 13 amino acids long. Trimming removed 4 bases at V and 3 bases at J, with 10 bases between. In germline, CDR1 is SQVTM, CDR2 ANQGSEA. The CDR3 protein is CSVVLADYNEQFF. CDR3 nucleotides: TGCAGCGTTGTCCTGGCCGACTACAATGAGCAGTTCTTC.

As concerns this clonotype: Sequence at one end of the junction differs from germline and may be a read error. The chain uses TRBV5-4 and TRBJ2-4; tentatively, D is TRBD2 (6 bases). Germline assignment: CDR1 SGHNT and CDR2 YYREEE (reference sequence). The CDR3 has 19 residues. The CDR3 here is CASSRQVVGGGGTQDIQCF. The CDR3 region has the DNA TGTGCCAGCAGCCGTCAGGTTGTTGGGGGAGGTGGAACCCAAGACATTCAGTGCTTC.

This clonotype was observed many times. This chain connects TRBV10-3 to TRBJ1-1; tentative D call: TRBD1 (6 bases). The V end lost 10 bases, the J end lost 4 bases, and 22 bases lay between the germline ends. This CDR3 is 15 amino acids long. The germline CDR1 and CDR2 sequences are ENHRY and SYGVKD. CDR3 loop: CATQRRGVGGTEAFF. As DNA, the CDR3 is TGTGCCACGCAGCGGAGGGGCGTAGGGGGCACTGAAGCTTTCTTT.

The chain recombines TRBV6-1 with TRBJ2-6; a weak D match, TRBD1 (6 bases). The CDR3 is made up of 17 amino acids. Trimming took 5 bases from V and 4 from J, leaving 18 bases between them. Germline V gene data show CDR1 as MNHNS and CDR2 as SASEGT. CDR3 in DNA: TGTGCCAGCAGTTTACAGGGCCCTGGGTTAGGGGCCAACGTCCTGACTTTC. Its translation: CASSLQGPGLGANVLTF.

This clonotype was observed at least ten times. The chain carries TRBV2 and TRBJ2-3; D gene unclear. V lost 4 bases, J lost 5 bases, and 19 bases lay in between. This CDR3 contains 16 residues. Germline assignment: CDR1 SNHLY and CDR2 FYNNEI. CDR3 amino acids: CASSASLGLQGDTQYF. CDR3 coding DNA: TGTGCCAGCAGTGCCTCGCTGGGCCTCCAAGGAGATACGCAGTATTTT.

This clonotype came up many times. The chain has TRBV20-1 and TRBJ1-2; possibly TRBD1 for D (5 bases). The CDR3 has 14 residues. V lost 8 bases, J lost 8 bases, and 24 bases lay in between. Germline V lookup: CDR1 DFQATT, CDR2 SNEGSKA (reference sequence). CDR3 sequence reads: CSLQWGGEVEGYTF. The DNA of the CDR3 is TGCAGTTTACAATGGGGGGGGGAGGTGGAGGGCTACACCTTC.

This chain's CDR3 is CASSLMTGSSGANVLTF. In nucleotides, the CDR3 is TGTGCCAGCAGCCTAATGACAGGAAGCTCTGGGGCCAACGTCCTGACTTTC. This rearrangement joins TRBV3-1 to TRBJ2-6; a weak D match, TRBD1 (6 bases). This CDR3 spans 17 amino acids. The germline V and J ends were trimmed by 4 bases and 0 bases, with 13 bases remaining between them. The germline gives CDR1 LGHDT, CDR2 YNNKEL (reference sequence).

This clonotype occurred many times. This chain connects TRBV27 to TRBJ2-2; maybe TRBD2 (6 bases). The CDR3 extends over 17 amino acids. Germline loops: CDR1 MNHEY, CDR2 SMNVEV (reference sequence). V lost 5 bases and J lost 1, with 17 bases in between. As DNA, the CDR3 is TGTGCCAGCAGTCCCCCGGGGGAGCCCTGGAACACCGGGGAGCTGTTTTTT. This encodes CASSPPGEPWNTGELFF.

This clonotype was seen many times. This chain links TRBV30 with TRBJ1-1; no clear D gene. Deletions cut 1 base from V and 6 bases from J, with 12 bases between. Germline CDR1 and CDR2: GTSNPN and SVGIG (reference sequence). The CDR3 runs to 13 residues. The CDR3 here is CAWSALLVAEAFF. For the CDR3, the DNA is TGTGCCTGGAGTGCCTTGTTGGTGGCTGAAGCTTTCTTT.

This rearrangement joins TRBV5-1 to TRBJ2-5; D gene uncertain. The CDR3 covers 12 residues. V was cut by 4 bases and J by 10 bases, with 14 bases left in between. The germline gives CDR1 SGHRS, CDR2 YFSETQ. CDR3 residues: CASSPDGGGQYF. The DNA for the CDR3 is TGCGCCAGCAGCCCGGACGGCGGTGGCCAGTACTTC.

This clonotype was detected ten times or more. The chain uses TRBV12-3 or TRBV12-4 and TRBJ1-1; TRBD1 might be the D (5 bases). There are 11 residues in the CDR3. Trimming stripped 1 base from V and 8 bases from J, with 5 bases between. The CDR3 nucleotides read TGTGCCAGCAGTTTAGGGGGGGAAGCTTTCTTT. Its protein is CASSLGGEAFF.

This clonotype was picked up many times. The chain combines TRBV20-1 with TRBJ2-3; D is tentatively TRBD1 or TRBD2 (5 bases each). Germline values: CDR1 DFQATT, CDR2 SNEGSKA (reference sequence). There are 15 residues in the CDR3. The V end was cut by 1 base, the J end by 2 bases, with 13 bases between. The CDR3 nucleotides are TGCAGTGCTAGAGTTGGGGGAGCGTCCACAGATACGCAGTATTTT. Protein product: CSARVGGASTDTQYF.

Regarding this clonotype: A read error may account for a junction end that differs from germline. The V gene is TRBV11-2, the J gene TRBJ2-1; maybe TRBD1 (10 bases). The CDR3 is 16 amino acids. From germline, CDR1 is SGHAT and CDR2 FQNNGV. Here the CDR3 reads CAGSGGRGQGSNEQFF. For the CDR3, the DNA is TGTGCCGGCAGCGGGGGGAGGGGACAGGGGAGCAATGAGCAGTTCTTC.

This clonotype came up a few times. The chain has TRBV20-1 and TRBJ1-5; 7 nucleotides align to TRBD1. Losses at the gene ends were 1 base for V and 3 bases for J; bases not matched to a gene: 3. Per the germline V gene, CDR1 is DFQATT and CDR2 is SNEGSKA (reference sequence). The CDR3 is 14 residues long. The CDR3 reads CSARAGQINQPQHF. The CDR3 bases are TGCAGTGCTAGAGCGGGACAGATCAATCAGCCCCAGCATTTT.

The chain uses TRBV5-1 and TRBJ1-6, with 8 nucleotides matching TRBD1. J lost 10 bases, V lost 2 bases, and 8 bases had no gene match. CDR3 length: 15 residues. In germline, CDR1 is SGHRS, CDR2 YFSETQ. The CDR3 bases are TGCGCCAGCAGCTTCGACCGACAGGGGCAATCACCCCTCCACTTT. Amino acids: CASSFDRQGQSPLHF.